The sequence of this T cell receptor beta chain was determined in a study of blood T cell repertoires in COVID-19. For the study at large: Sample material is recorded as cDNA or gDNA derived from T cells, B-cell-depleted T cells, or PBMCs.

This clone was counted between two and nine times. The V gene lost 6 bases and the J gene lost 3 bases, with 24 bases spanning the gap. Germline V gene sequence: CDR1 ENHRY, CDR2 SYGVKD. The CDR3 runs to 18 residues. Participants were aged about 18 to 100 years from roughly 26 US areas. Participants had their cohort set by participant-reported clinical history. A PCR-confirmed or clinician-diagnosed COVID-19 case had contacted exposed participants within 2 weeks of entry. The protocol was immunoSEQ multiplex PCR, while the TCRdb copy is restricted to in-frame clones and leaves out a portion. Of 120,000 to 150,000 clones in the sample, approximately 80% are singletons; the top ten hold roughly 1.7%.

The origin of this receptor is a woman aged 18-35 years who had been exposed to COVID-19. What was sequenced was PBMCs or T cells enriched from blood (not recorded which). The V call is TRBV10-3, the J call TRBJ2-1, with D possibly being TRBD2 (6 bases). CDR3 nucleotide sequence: TGTGCCATCAGCGGTTTTGAGGCGGTGGTAGCGGACTACAATGAGCAGTTCTTC. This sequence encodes CAISGFEAVVADYNEQFF.